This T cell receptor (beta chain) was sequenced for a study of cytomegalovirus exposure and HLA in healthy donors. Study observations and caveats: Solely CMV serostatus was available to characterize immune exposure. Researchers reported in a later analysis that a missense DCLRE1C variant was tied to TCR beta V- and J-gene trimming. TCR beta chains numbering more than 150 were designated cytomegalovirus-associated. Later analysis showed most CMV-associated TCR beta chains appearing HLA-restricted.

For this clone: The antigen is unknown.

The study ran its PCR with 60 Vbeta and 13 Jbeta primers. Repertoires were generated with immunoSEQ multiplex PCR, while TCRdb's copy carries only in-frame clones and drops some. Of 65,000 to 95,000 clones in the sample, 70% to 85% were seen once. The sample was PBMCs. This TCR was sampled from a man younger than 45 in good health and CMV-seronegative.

The CDR3 sequence is CASSDPGVTDTQYF. The CDR3 DNA sequence: TGTGCCAGCAGTGATCCCGGGGTCACAGATACGCAGTATTTT. V gene TRBV25-1 combines with J gene TRBJ2-3, with TRBD2 as a possible D gene (5 bases). V gave up 3 bases and J gave up 2 bases, with 9 bases separating them. Germline values: CDR1 MGHDK, CDR2 SYGVNS. The CDR3 is 14 amino acids.